What follows are 22 T cell receptor beta chains derived from one specimen sequenced in a study of a mutant IDH1 vaccine in newly diagnosed glioma. The data were produced by immunoSEQ multiplex PCR, yet TCRdb's version contains in-frame clones alone and is incomplete. This sample yields over 95,000 clones, of which 90% are seen a single time; around 0.61% belongs to the top ten. Which antigens these TCRs recognize remains unknown. Time point noted: week 11, during vaccination. Each dose delivered 300 ug of mutant IDH1 20-mer peptide subcutaneously with imiquimod. This material consisted of PBMCs, taken from a glioma patient whose treatment included an IDH1 peptide vaccine. The source of these receptors is a woman aged 45-65 years with glioma.

The count of this clone is one. This chain joins TRBV23-1 and TRBJ2-1, with 7 positions matching TRBD1. TRBV23-1 is an ORF, and what it does is uncertain. This CDR3 spans 18 amino acids. V shed 1 base and J 9 bases; nucleotides not matched to a gene: 18. CDR3 coding DNA: TGCGCCAGCAGTCAATTAGAGTCGGGGACAGCACTACACACTGAGCAGTTCTTC. Amino acid sequence: CASSQLESGTALHTEQFF.

The rearrangement joins TRBV27 to TRBJ2-3; D may be TRBD1 (5 bases). The V gene lost 2 bases and the J gene lost 7 bases, with 13 bases spanning the gap. Looked up from germline, CDR1 is MNHEY and CDR2 is SMNVEV (reference sequence). The CDR3 extends over 14 amino acids. The CDR3 nucleotides are TGTGCCAGCAGTTTAGAAGGGGTGGGGAATACGCAGTATTTT. It encodes CASSLEGVGNTQYF.

The chain links TRBV11-2 to TRBJ1-4, with 7 bases fitting TRBD1. J lost 4 bases, V lost 1 base, and 3 bases had no gene match. This CDR3 has 15 residues. Germline assignment: CDR1 SGHAT and CDR2 FQNNGV. CDR3 sequence reads: CASSLGTGVNEKLFF. The CDR3 DNA is TGTGCCAGCAGCTTAGGAACAGGGGTTAATGAAAAACTGTTTTTT.

A remark on this clone: The same CDR3 also results from other DNA sequences found in this sample. This chain joins TRBV29-1 and TRBJ2-7; no reliable D call. Germline CDR1 SQVTM, CDR2 ANQGSEA. The V end lost 4 bases, the J end lost 0 bases, and 7 bases lay between the germline ends. This CDR3 region has 12 residues. CDR3 bases: TGCAGCGTTGGCGGAAGCTCCTACGAGCAGTACTTC. Its translation is CSVGGSSYEQYF.

This rearrangement joins TRBV5-1 to TRBJ2-3; 8 bases map to TRBD1. In germline, CDR1 is SGHRS, CDR2 YFSETQ. V dropped 0 bases and J dropped 3; count of bases not matched to a gene: 6. The CDR3 extends over 16 amino acids. The CDR3: CASSLAINRGTDTQYF. DNA of the CDR3: TGCGCCAGCAGCTTGGCCATTAACAGGGGGACAGATACGCAGTATTTT.

J is TRBJ2-1 and V is TRBV14; the D call may be TRBD1 or TRBD2 (5 bases each). Trimming took 4 bases from V and 6 from J, leaving 13 bases between them. This CDR3 region has 14 residues. The V gene's germline CDR1 is SGHDN and CDR2 FVKESK. The DNA for the CDR3 is TGTGCCAGCAGCCTCTTTACGGGGACCAATGAGCAGTTCTTC. It encodes CASSLFTGTNEQFF.

This chain uses TRBV5-6 with TRBJ1-4; tentative D call: TRBD1 (5 bases). The V gene lost 0 bases and the J gene lost 7 bases, with 7 bases spanning the gap. This CDR3 has 13 amino acids. Germline-derived CDR1 and CDR2 are SGHDT and YYEEEE. CDR3 DNA: TGTGCCAGCAGCTTGGCGGGGGTTGAAAAACTGTTTTTT. It translates to CASSLAGVEKLFF.

This clone occurred a few times. The chain carries TRBV6-1 and TRBJ2-3; D perhaps matches TRBD2 (5 bases). The length of the CDR3 is 13 residues. The germline CDR1 and CDR2 sequences are MNHNS and SASEGT. Trimming pared 6 bases from V and 11 bases from J, leaving 18 bases between. Written as DNA, the CDR3 is TGTGCCAGCAGCCCTGACCTGGCCGAGGGGCAGTATTTT. It encodes CASSPDLAEGQYF.

V and J are TRBV5-8 and TRBJ2-5; TRBD1 matches at 10 bases. Germline V gene lookup returns CDR1 SGHTS and CDR2 YDEGEE. The V and J ends lost 0 bases and 5 bases, in that order; junction bases with no gene match: 4. The CDR3 has 15 amino acids. CDR3 in DNA: TGTGCCAGCAGCTTGGATTCGGACAGGGGGGAGACCCAGTACTTC. Residues: CASSLDSDRGETQYF.

This chain uses TRBV30 with TRBJ1-2; D unclear. The ends were cut back, 5 bases at V and 1 base at J, with 11 bases in the middle. The CDR3 length is 13 residues. CDR1 is GTSNPN and CDR2 is SVGIG in the germline V gene (reference sequence). This chain's CDR3 is CAWALEINYGYTF. CDR3 sequence (DNA): TGTGCCTGGGCGTTGGAGATTAACTATGGCTACACCTTC. The full variable domain, completed using reference TRBV30 and TRBJ1-2, is SQTIHQWPATLVQPVGSPLSLECTVEGTSNPNLYWYRQAAGRGLQLLFYSVGIGQISSEVPQNLSASRPQDRQFILSSKKLLLSDSGFYLCAWALEINYGYTFGSGTRLTVV.

This chain connects TRBV6-5 to TRBJ1-1, with D possibly TRBD1 on 5 matching bases. This CDR3 has 14 residues. Germline CDR1 and CDR2: MNHEY and SVGAGI. V lost 4 bases and J 0 bases, leaving 9 bases between the germline ends. The chain's CDR3 is CASSWDGVNTEAFF. CDR3 coding DNA: TGTGCCAGCAGTTGGGACGGAGTGAACACTGAAGCTTTCTTT.

The chain carries TRBV7-8 and TRBJ2-1; possible D gene TRBD2, 6 bases. This CDR3 has 12 residues. Germline loops: CDR1 SGHVS, CDR2 FQNEAQ. Trimming stripped 8 bases from V and 4 bases from J, with 9 bases between. CDR3 in amino acids: CASVEGYNEQFF. The CDR3 DNA sequence: TGTGCCAGCGTGGAGGGATACAATGAGCAGTTCTTC.

This chain joins TRBV5-1 and TRBJ2-1; the D gene is possibly TRBD2 (5 bases). The CDR3 length is 14 residues. The V gene lost 4 bases and the J gene lost 6 bases, with 14 bases spanning the gap. Germline V gene lookup returns CDR1 SGHRS and CDR2 YFSETQ. The CDR3 here is CASSIGTAGNEQFF. The CDR3 region has the DNA TGCGCCAGCAGCATCGGCACGGCGGGCAATGAGCAGTTCTTC.

The chain recombines TRBV10-1 with TRBJ2-7; either TRBD1 or TRBD2 may fit D (5 bases each). Trimming pared 0 bases from V and 2 bases from J, leaving 11 bases between. The CDR3 is 15 amino acids. Germline V gene lookup returns CDR1 WNHNN and CDR2 SYGVQD (reference sequence). CDR3: CASSESIGAPYEQYF. The CDR3 coding sequence is TGCGCCAGCAGTGAGTCGATCGGGGCACCCTACGAGCAGTACTTC.

The chain carries TRBV9 and TRBJ2-7; 8 nucleotides match TRBD2. The CDR3 sequence is 15 residues long. Per the germline V gene, CDR1 is SGDLS and CDR2 is YYNGEE. V dropped 0 bases and J dropped 5; count of bases not matched to a gene: 7. DNA of the CDR3: TGTGCCAGCAGCGTAGGGGGCGGGAGGATGAACGAGCAGTACTTC. It yields the protein CASSVGGGRMNEQYF.

The gene calls are TRBV5-4 and TRBJ2-7; 8 bases align to TRBD2. J gave up 0 bases and V 0 bases, and 2 bases lay outside the gene matches. The CDR3 contains 15 residues. Germline CDR1 reads SGHNT; CDR2 reads YYREEE (reference sequence). The CDR3 DNA follows: TGTGCCAGCAGCTTGGTGGGACTAGGCTCCTACGAGCAGTACTTC. It yields the protein CASSLVGLGSYEQYF.

This sequence joins TRBV18 and TRBJ2-7; the D gene could be TRBD1 or TRBD2 (6 bases each). Between the trimmed V and J ends, which lost 8 bases and 0 bases, there was a span of 17 bases. Germline CDR1 is KGHSH and CDR2 is LQKENI. This CDR3 contains 15 residues. CDR3 in DNA: TGTGCCAGCACCCCAGAGGGGGGCAGCTCCTACGAGCAGTACTTC. This sequence encodes CASTPEGGSSYEQYF. Variable domain in full (rest from reference TRBV18 and TRBJ2-7): NAGVMQNPRHLVRRRGQEARLRCSPMKGHSHVYWYRQLPEEGLKFMVYLQKENIIDESGMPKERFSAEFPKEGPSILRIQQVVRGDSAAYFCASTPEGGSSYEQYFGPGTRLTVT.

V is TRBV30 and J is TRBJ1-5; D not resolved. The germline gives CDR1 GTSNPN, CDR2 SVGIG (reference sequence). V lost 1 base and J lost 2, with 6 bases in between. The CDR3 is made up of 13 amino acids. The CDR3 region is CAWSEDGNQPQHF. The CDR3 DNA sequence: TGTGCCTGGAGTGAGGATGGCAATCAGCCCCAGCATTTT.

This chain uses TRBV30 with TRBJ1-2, with D uncertain. The CDR3 is made up of 13 amino acids. Germline V lookup: CDR1 GTSNPN, CDR2 SVGIG (reference sequence). Trimming took 3 bases from V and 8 from J, leaving 16 bases between them. In DNA form, the CDR3 reads TGTGCCTGGAGGAGAACCGGAGCTTTGGGCTACACCTTC. It codes for CAWRRTGALGYTF.

The V and J genes are TRBV5-4 and TRBJ1-5, with D possibly being TRBD1 (6 bases). The CDR3 covers 15 residues. CDR1 is SGHNT, CDR2 YYREEE, per germline (reference sequence). Trimming pared 3 bases from V and 4 bases from J, leaving 14 bases between. The CDR3 bases are TGTGCCAGCAGCTGGGGAGGAGGGGGAAATCAGCCCCAGCATTTT. Protein sequence: CASSWGGGGNQPQHF.

This clone is a singleton in its sample. This rearrangement joins TRBV20-1 to TRBJ2-7; perhaps TRBD2 as D (6 bases). V lost 5 bases, J lost 4 bases, and 9 bases lay in between. The germline V gene encodes CDR1 DFQATT and CDR2 SNEGSKA (reference sequence). The CDR3 is 11 amino acids. Here the CDR3 reads CSAGDWYEQYF. The CDR3 coding sequence is TGCAGTGCTGGGGACTGGTACGAGCAGTACTTC.

V and J are TRBV7-9 and TRBJ2-5; TRBD1 agrees at 12 bases. This CDR3 has 15 amino acids. Per the germline V gene, CDR1 is SEHNR and CDR2 is FQNEAQ (reference sequence). The V and J ends lost 6 bases and 5 bases, in that order; junction bases with no gene match: 7. CDR3 sequence reads: CASRQGTGGWETQYF. In nucleotides, the CDR3 is TGTGCCAGCAGGCAAGGGACAGGGGGCTGGGAGACCCAGTACTTC.